The 32 T cell receptor beta chains presented below share a single source sample, sequenced in a study of cytomegalovirus exposure and HLA in healthy donors. Primers for the PCR totalled 60 Vbeta and 13 Jbeta. Sequencing was performed with immunoSEQ multiplex PCR; in TCRdb, only in-frame clones are kept and a portion is missing. This table holds approximately 190,000 clones, 65% to 90% found once. The sequenced sample was PBMCs. These TCRs come from a man aged 40-49 years in good health and CMV-seropositive.

CDR3 in amino acids: CASSVVTLDEQYF. The CDR3 DNA reads TGTGCCAGCAGTGTTGTCACCCTAGACGAGCAGTACTTC. This chain links TRBV6-1 with TRBJ2-5; the D is unclear. With the DNA end fitting TRBJ2-7 better, the J assignment may be wrong. CDR3 length: 13 amino acids. Per germline, CDR1 MNHNS and CDR2 SASEGT.

The V gene is TRBV18, the J gene TRBJ1-1; D call uncertain. The CDR3 extends over 16 amino acids. Trimming shortened V by 5 bases and J by 2 bases, and 18 bases separated the two germline ends. Germline V CDR1 and CDR2: KGHSH, LQKENI. This CDR3 reads CASSASSGHPNTEAFF. Written as DNA, the CDR3 is TGTGCCAGCTCAGCCTCGAGTGGGCACCCCAACACTGAAGCTTTCTTT.

This clone was counted a few times. V is TRBV28 and J is TRBJ1-4; 7 bases are a match to TRBD1. Germline-derived CDR1 and CDR2 are MDHEN and SYDVKM. The CDR3 length is 17 residues. Germline trimming cut 1 base from V and 11 bases from J; bases unmatched to any gene: 16. CDR3 in DNA: TGTGCCAGCAGTTTATTGAGAGGGGGCATTAGTATCGGCAAACTGTTTTTT. Encoded protein: CASSLLRGGISIGKLFF. Full variable domain (outside the CDR3, taken from reference TRBV28 and TRBJ1-4): DVKVTQSSRYLVKRTGEKVFLECVQDMDHENMFWYRQDPGLGLRLIYFSYDVKMKEKGDIPEGYSVSREKKERFSLILESASTNQTSMYLCASSLLRGGISIGKLFFGSGTQLSVL.

In regard to this clone: At one end the junction does not follow the germline gene, possibly because of a read error. V gene TRBV4-3 combines with J gene TRBJ2-1; 12 positions agree with TRBD2. Germline V gives CDR1 LGHNA, CDR2 YSLEER. The CDR3 is 19 amino acids. The CDR3 DNA sequence: TGCGCCGGCAGCCAAGCGCTAGCGGGGGGGAACCCTTCCTACAATGAGCAGTTCTTC. Amino acid sequence: CAGSQALAGGNPSYNEQFF.

This clone was counted once. The chain couples TRBV7-6 to TRBJ2-5, with 8 nucleotides matching TRBD2. Trimming cost V 4 bases and J 5 bases; bases outside gene matches: 9. This CDR3 is built from 15 residues. Germline V lookup: CDR1 SGHVS, CDR2 FNYEAQ. In DNA form, the CDR3 reads TGTGCCAGCAGCTCCCCCTCGGGGGGGCCGGAGACCCAGTACTTC. Amino acids: CASSSPSGGPETQYF.

The rearrangement joins TRBV11-2 to TRBJ2-5, with 8 bases that match TRBD1. Germline CDR1 SGHAT, CDR2 FQNNGV. The CDR3 spans 14 residues. The trim removed 1 base at V and 5 bases at J, leaving 3 bases unmatched. As DNA, the CDR3 is TGTGCCAGCAGCTTAGCGGCAGGGGGCGAGACCCAGTACTTC. Translation: CASSLAAGGETQYF.

This chain connects TRBV25-1 to TRBJ2-5, with a possible D match to TRBD1 (5 bases). Looked up from germline, CDR1 is MGHDK and CDR2 is SYGVNS. The CDR3 sequence is 15 residues long. V was trimmed by 0 bases and J by 5 bases, leaving 13 bases between them. As DNA, the CDR3 is TGTGCCAGCAGTGAATATACAGGCCCTCTGGAGACCCAGTACTTC. This gives the protein CASSEYTGPLETQYF.

V gene TRBV29-1 combines with J gene TRBJ1-2; D is unclear. The germline V gene has CDR1 SQVTM and CDR2 ANQGSEA. This CDR3 contains 14 residues. Deletions cut 3 bases from V and 0 bases from J, with 11 bases between. CDR3 protein: CSVESRPPNYGYTF. In DNA, the CDR3 is TGCAGCGTTGAGTCCAGGCCGCCTAACTATGGCTACACCTTC.

The chain is built from TRBV28 and TRBJ1-5; D may be TRBD1 (6 bases). Looked up from germline, CDR1 is MDHEN and CDR2 is SYDVKM. The CDR3 length is 18 residues. The V end lost 2 bases, the J end lost 0 bases, and 17 bases lay between the germline ends. CDR3 sequence reads: CASSLGTGRGYSNQPQHF. CDR3 DNA: TGTGCCAGCAGTTTAGGAACCGGGAGGGGGTATAGCAATCAGCCCCAGCATTTT.

This chain uses TRBV5-1 with TRBJ2-7; 12 bases fit TRBD2. CDR3 size: 15 residues. V shed 2 bases, J shed 2 bases, and the junction held 2 bases outside the gene matches. Germline-derived CDR1 and CDR2 are SGHRS and YFSETQ. CDR3 amino acids: CASSFGLAGTYEQYF. The CDR3 coding sequence is TGCGCCAGCAGCTTCGGACTAGCGGGGACCTACGAGCAGTACTTC.

The chain carries TRBV19 and TRBJ1-5; 12 bases are a match to TRBD1. The germline gives CDR1 LNHDA, CDR2 SQIVND (reference sequence). This CDR3 contains 15 residues. This chain's CDR3 is CATGQGAASNQPQHF. The CDR3 DNA reads as TGTGCGACGGGACAGGGGGCCGCTAGCAATCAGCCCCAGCATTTT.

The rearrangement uses TRBV4-3 and TRBJ2-5, with D unresolved. The J call may be mistaken, given a closer DNA end match to TRBJ2-7. The germline V gene encodes CDR1 LGHNA and CDR2 YSLEER. The CDR3 has 14 residues. The CDR3 region has the DNA TGCGCCAGCAGCCAAGATGGGGACTCCTACGAGCAGTACTTC. It translates to CASSQDGDSYEQYF.

The chain uses TRBV7-8 and TRBJ2-4; the match to TRBD2 covers 7 bases. The germline gives CDR1 SGHVS, CDR2 FQNEAQ. The V and J ends lost 4 bases and 5 bases, in that order; junction bases with no gene match: 5. The CDR3 sequence is 14 residues long. Here the CDR3 reads CASSSSAGENIQYF. Written as DNA, the CDR3 is TGTGCCAGCAGCTCTAGCGCGGGGGAAAACATTCAGTACTTC.

The table lists this clone with a few counts. This chain's CDR3 is CASSRGTSGGALETQYF. CDR3 in DNA: TGTGCCAGCAGTAGAGGGACTAGCGGGGGGGCCTTGGAGACCCAGTACTTC. V gene TRBV11-2 combines with J gene TRBJ2-5; 16 positions match TRBD2. The ends lost 6 bases at V and 5 bases at J; junction bases unmatched: 9. The CDR3 runs 17 residues. From germline, CDR1 is SGHAT and CDR2 FQNNGV. Looking up the rest from reference TRBV11-2 and TRBJ2-5 gives the full variable domain: EAGVAQSPRYKIIEKRQSVAFWCNPISGHATLYWYQQILGQGPKLLIQFQNNGVVDDSQLPKDRFSAERLKGVDSTLKIQPAKLEDSAVYLCASSRGTSGGALETQYFGPGTRLLVL.

The chain is built from TRBV10-2 and TRBJ2-2, with 7 bases identical to TRBD1. The J segment lost 0 bases and the V segment lost 10 bases, leaving 8 bases of the junction unmatched. Germline-derived CDR1 and CDR2 are WSHSY and SAAADI. This CDR3 spans 15 amino acids. The CDR3 region has the DNA TGCGCCACCCTCATACAGGGGACGAACACCGGGGAGCTGTTTTTT. It yields the protein CATLIQGTNTGELFF.

The V gene is TRBV7-3, the J gene TRBJ1-2; a weak D match, TRBD1 (6 bases). The germline CDR1 and CDR2 sequences are SGHTA and FQGTGA. This CDR3 contains 13 residues. The V and J ends lost 2 bases and 4 bases respectively, with 8 bases between them. This chain's CDR3 is CASSLGGSYGYTF. The CDR3 DNA reads TGTGCCAGCAGCTTAGGGGGCAGCTATGGCTACACCTTC. The full variable domain, with the rest looked up from reference TRBV7-3 and TRBJ1-2, is GAGVSQTPSNKVTEKGKYVELRCDPISGHTALYWYRQSLGQGPEFLIYFQGTGAADDSGLPNDRFFAVRPEGSVSTLKIQRTERGDSAVYLCASSLGGSYGYTFGSGTRLTVV.

This chain uses TRBV27 with TRBJ2-3; 10 bases fit TRBD1. The ends lost 5 bases at V and 5 bases at J; junction bases unmatched: 10. Germline CDR1 MNHEY, CDR2 SMNVEV (reference sequence). The CDR3 is 16 residues long. This CDR3 is CASSQRQGARQDTQYF. The CDR3 nucleotides are TGTGCCAGCAGTCAACGACAGGGGGCGCGTCAAGATACGCAGTATTTT.

This clone was recorded a few times. This chain connects TRBV6-6 to TRBJ1-1; no reliable D call. Germline V gene sequence: CDR1 MNHNY, CDR2 SVGAGI (reference sequence). There are 11 residues in the CDR3. V was trimmed by 5 bases and J by 6 bases, leaving 7 bases between them. The CDR3 protein is CASSQISEAFF. CDR3 nucleotide sequence: TGTGCCAGCAGTCAGATTTCTGAAGCTTTCTTT.

As regards this clone: A junction boundary mismatches the germline segment, possibly from a read error. This sequence joins TRBV7-9 and TRBJ2-7; D gene unclear. This CDR3 has 12 amino acids. Germline CDR1 reads SEHNR; CDR2 reads FQNEAQ (reference sequence). The CDR3 nucleotides are TGTTCCAGCAGCTTAGATCAACTCGAGCAGTACTTC. This sequence encodes CSSSLDQLEQYF.

V usage is TRBV5-1 and J usage is TRBJ2-5, with 8 positions matching TRBD2. In germline, CDR1 is SGHRS, CDR2 YFSETQ. The CDR3 runs 17 residues. J lost 2 bases, V lost 0 bases, and 9 bases had no gene match. The CDR3 DNA is TGCGCCAGCAGCTTGGGGAGCGGGGGAGGGAGTCAAGAGACCCAGTACTTC. Translation: CASSLGSGGGSQETQYF. The complete variable domain, with remaining parts taken from reference TRBV5-1 and TRBJ2-5, reads KAGVTQTPRYLIKTRGQQVTLSCSPISGHRSVSWYQQTPGQGLQFLFEYFSETQRNKGNFPGRFSGRQFSNSRSEMNVSTLELGDSALYLCASSLGSGGGSQETQYFGPGTRLLVL.

The gene calls are TRBV7-2 and TRBJ2-3; the D gene is possibly TRBD2 (6 bases). The V end was cut by 2 bases, the J end by 2 bases, with 11 bases between. The CDR3 is made up of 15 amino acids. Germline-derived CDR1 and CDR2 are SGHTA and FQGNSA. The CDR3 coding sequence is TGTGCCAGCAGCTTAACTGGGGGGATCACAGATACGCAGTATTTT. Its translation is CASSLTGGITDTQYF.

V is TRBV5-4 and J is TRBJ1-3; D unclear. The V and J ends lost 1 base and 0 bases respectively, with 8 bases between them. Germline CDR1 SGHNT, CDR2 YYREEE (reference sequence). The CDR3 consists of 15 residues. CDR3 region: CASSLRGSSGNTIYF. CDR3 DNA sequence: TGTGCCAGCAGCTTGCGCGGGAGCTCTGGAAACACCATATATTTT. The full variable domain, its missing parts supplied by reference TRBV5-4 and TRBJ1-3, is ETGVTQSPTHLIKTRGQQVTLRCSSQSGHNTVSWYQQALGQGPQFIFQYYREEENGRGNFPPRFSGLQFPNYSSELNVNALELDDSALYLCASSLRGSSGNTIYFGEGSWLTVV.

V usage is TRBV5-1 and J usage is TRBJ2-2; 9 positions match TRBD2. Per germline, CDR1 SGHRS and CDR2 YFSETQ. There are 16 residues in the CDR3. V shed 1 base and J 9 bases; nucleotides not matched to a gene: 10. CDR3 sequence: CASSLIAGDGVRELFF. The CDR3 DNA reads TGCGCCAGCAGCTTGATAGCGGGGGACGGGGTCCGGGAGCTGTTTTTT. Looking up the rest from reference TRBV5-1 and TRBJ2-2 gives the full variable domain: KAGVTQTPRYLIKTRGQQVTLSCSPISGHRSVSWYQQTPGQGLQFLFEYFSETQRNKGNFPGRFSGRQFSNSRSEMNVSTLELGDSALYLCASSLIAGDGVRELFFGEGSRLTVL.

This sequence joins TRBV30 and TRBJ2-2, with D possibly matching TRBD1 (6 bases). Trimming removed 8 bases at V and 4 bases at J, with 14 bases between. The CDR3 has 13 residues. Germline V gene sequence: CDR1 GTSNPN, CDR2 SVGIG (reference sequence). CDR3 DNA sequence: TGTGCCGGAAGGACAGCCTCCACCGGGGAGCTGTTTTTT. Translating it yields CAGRTASTGELFF.

V and J are TRBV6-1 and TRBJ1-4; 9 positions match TRBD1. CDR1 and CDR2 from the germline V gene are MNHNS and SASEGT. This CDR3 contains 16 residues. Unmatched junction bases numbered 10, after V lost 4 bases and J lost 7 bases. The CDR3 spells CASSGVTGGSGEKLFF. The CDR3 DNA follows: TGTGCCAGCAGTGGGGTCACAGGGGGCTCGGGTGAAAAACTGTTTTTT.

The CDR3 protein is CASSLTGGGNQPQHF. For the CDR3, the DNA is TGTGCCAGCAGTTTAACAGGGGGAGGCAATCAGCCCCAGCATTTT. The chain combines TRBV27 with TRBJ1-5; 8 positions agree with TRBD1. Germline V lookup: CDR1 MNHEY, CDR2 SMNVEV (reference sequence). This CDR3 spans 15 amino acids. Trimming at V came to 2 bases and at J to 2 bases, leaving 2 bases not matched to a gene.

V is TRBV5-6 and J is TRBJ2-2, with D possibly matching TRBD1 (6 bases). Per the germline V gene, CDR1 is SGHDT and CDR2 is YYEEEE. The CDR3 contains 16 residues. Trimming removed 4 bases at V and 1 base at J, with 14 bases between. The CDR3 nucleotides are TGTGCCAGCAGCCCCGGGACAAAAATGAACACCGGGGAGCTGTTTTTT. Translation gives CASSPGTKMNTGELFF.

The chain is built from TRBV12-5 and TRBJ2-1; D might be TRBD1 (6 bases). Germline V lookup: CDR1 LGHNT, CDR2 FRNRAP. Between the trimmed V and J ends, which lost 0 bases and 4 bases, there was a span of 19 bases. The CDR3 length is 18 residues. The CDR3 DNA follows: TGTGCTAGTGGTTTGGTGTCAACTTGGACAGAGATTTACAATGAGCAGTTCTTC. Amino acid sequence: CASGLVSTWTEIYNEQFF.

The V call is TRBV27, the J call TRBJ2-1; TRBD1 aligns across 9 bases. Germline assignment: CDR1 MNHEY and CDR2 SMNVEV (reference sequence). The CDR3 has 16 amino acids. V was pared by 5 bases and J by 6 bases, with 11 bases of the junction left unmatched. CDR3 nucleotides: TGTGCCAGCAGTCCCACAACCGGGACAGGGAGCAATGAGCAGTTCTTC. It codes for CASSPTTGTGSNEQFF.

The chain is built from TRBV27 and TRBJ2-3; maybe TRBD2 (6 bases). Trimming stripped 7 bases from V and 4 bases from J, with 12 bases between. Germline CDR1 is MNHEY and CDR2 is SMNVEV (reference sequence). The CDR3 is made up of 13 amino acids. DNA of the CDR3: TGTGCCAGCACCCTCGGGGGTGCAGATACGCAGTATTTT. Residues: CASTLGGADTQYF.

The rearrangement links TRBV13 to TRBJ2-1, with D possibly matching TRBD1 (6 bases). Germline V gene data show CDR1 as PRHDT and CDR2 as FYEKMQ (reference sequence). V shed 5 bases and J shed 10 bases, with 21 bases lying between them. The CDR3 extends over 15 amino acids. The CDR3 bases are TGTGCCAGCAGCCATTACCGACAGGAGAATCCCGAGCAGTTCTTC. Translating it yields CASSHYRQENPEQFF.

This clone was seen more than once but under ten times. V and J are TRBV10-3 and TRBJ2-3; D is unclear. In germline, CDR1 is ENHRY, CDR2 SYGVKD. The CDR3 consists of 12 residues. V dropped 5 bases and J dropped 3 bases, with 6 bases sitting between them. The CDR3 sequence: CAISPRTDTQYF. The CDR3 bases are TGTGCCATCAGTCCCAGGACAGATACGCAGTATTTT.